Each of the 14 T cell receptor beta chains below was sequenced from the same sample in a study of T cells in Graves' hyperthyroidism and ophthalmopathy. Template material for amplifying TCR beta CDR3 regions consisted of RNA transcripts. HTBI primers were employed in a first-round RT-PCR of the TCR CDR3. MiXCR, applied by TCRdb to the multiplex PCR reads, yields one record per CDR3 protein. Of some 560,000 distinct CDR3 sequences listed, 14% were seen once; the top ten hold about 15%. The sample comprised blood. These receptors were taken from a woman aged 40 to 50 with Graves' hyperthyroidism.

V and J are TRBV5-1 and TRBJ1-3; a weak D match, TRBD1 (6 bases). Trimming took 0 bases from V and 0 from J, leaving 7 bases between them. The CDR3 totals 15 residues. From germline, CDR1 is SGHRS and CDR2 YFSETQ. CDR3 sequence: CASSLEGGSGNTIYF. CDR3 bases: TGCGCCAGCAGCTTGGAAGGGGGCTCTGGAAACACCATATATTTT.

This clonotype was detected only a few times. This rearrangement joins TRBV20-1 to TRBJ2-7, with TRBD2 matching 15 bases. Trimming removed 1 base from V and 3 bases from J; junction bases left unmatched: 1. CDR1 and CDR2 from the germline V gene are DFQATT and SNEGSKA (reference sequence). The CDR3 covers 15 residues. This chain's CDR3 is CSARAGLAGGYEQYF. In DNA, the CDR3 is TGCAGTGCTAGAGCGGGACTAGCGGGAGGCTACGAGCAGTACTTC.

The CDR3 spells CASSQGDRNPLQYF. The CDR3 DNA reads TGCGCCAGCAGCCAGGGCGACCGAAACCCCTTGCAGTACTTC. The genes are TRBV4-1 and TRBJ2-7; D is unclear. V lost 3 bases, J lost 9 bases, and 18 bases lay in between. Germline CDR1 MGHRA, CDR2 YSYEKL. The CDR3 length is 14 residues.

The V call is TRBV10-3, the J call TRBJ2-3, with D perhaps matching TRBD1 (6 bases). This CDR3 spans 12 amino acids. V lost 7 bases and J lost 3, with 8 bases in between. CDR1 and CDR2 from the germline V gene are ENHRY and SYGVKD. Here the CDR3 reads CAIKGQTDTQYF. CDR3 DNA: TGTGCCATCAAAGGACAGACAGATACGCAGTATTTT.

This clonotype was found a few times. The chain recombines TRBV6-1 with TRBJ2-1; no clear D. CDR1 and CDR2 (germline): MNHNS, SASEGT. The CDR3 totals 13 residues. V was trimmed by 7 bases and J by 6 bases, leaving 13 bases between them. The CDR3 reads CASNALFGNEQFF. The DNA of the CDR3 is TGTGCCAGCAACGCCCTTTTCGGCAATGAGCAGTTCTTC.

This clonotype has just a few counts. The V call is TRBV5-1, the J call TRBJ2-2, with D possibly TRBD1 on 7 matching bases. The V gene lost 1 base and the J gene lost 5 bases, with 21 bases spanning the gap. The CDR3 is made up of 18 amino acids. Germline V lookup: CDR1 SGHRS, CDR2 YFSETQ. The CDR3 region is CASSLNPRTGLYTGELFF. The CDR3 nucleotides are TGCGCCAGCAGCTTGAACCCCCGGACAGGACTATATACCGGGGAGCTGTTTTTT.

This clonotype was counted only a few times. The chain carries TRBV6-1 and TRBJ1-4; no clear D. Trimming stripped 6 bases from V and 2 bases from J, with 16 bases between. This CDR3 is 16 amino acids long. CDR1 and CDR2 (germline): MNHNS, SASEGT. The CDR3 spells CASSDLKGPTNEKLFF. In DNA form, the CDR3 reads TGTGCCAGCAGCGACCTGAAGGGCCCTACTAATGAAAAACTGTTTTTT.

This clonotype appeared many times. V and J are TRBV18 and TRBJ2-7; D gene unclear. V lost 6 bases, J lost 7 bases, and 19 bases lay in between. Germline assignment: CDR1 KGHSH and CDR2 LQKENI. This CDR3 spans 14 amino acids. The CDR3 spells CASSLAQPLGEQYF. The CDR3, as DNA: TGTGCCAGCTCGCTGGCACAACCCTTAGGGGAGCAGTACTTC.

V and J are TRBV27 and TRBJ2-2, with 7 nucleotides matching TRBD2. V trimming: 2 bases; J trimming: 3 bases; junction bases outside the gene matches: 3. CDR1 and CDR2 (germline): MNHEY, SMNVEV (reference sequence). The CDR3 has 15 amino acids. CDR3 in amino acids: CASSLQGGYTGELFF. The CDR3 DNA follows: TGTGCCAGCAGTTTACAGGGAGGGTACACCGGGGAGCTGTTTTTT.

This clonotype was counted many times. The chain has TRBV2 and TRBJ2-7; D gene unclear. Trimming took off 10 bases at V and 1 base at J, with 20 bases between the two ends. There are 15 residues in the CDR3. Germline CDR1 is SNHLY and CDR2 is FYNNEI. Written as DNA, the CDR3 is TGTGCCATCAACATTGGCTCCCCGACTTCCTACGAGCAGTACTTC. Translation: CAINIGSPTSYEQYF.

This clonotype was recorded at least ten times. The CDR3 DNA is TGTGCCTGGAGTGTAGGCCTAGCGGAATACAATGAGCAGTTCTTC. It is translated as CAWSVGLAEYNEQFF. The chain links TRBV30 to TRBJ2-1; 7 bases are a match to TRBD2. The CDR3 runs 15 residues. Germline CDR1 and CDR2: GTSNPN and SVGIG (reference sequence). The V and J ends lost 0 bases and 4 bases, in that order; junction bases with no gene match: 6. The full variable domain, its missing parts supplied by reference TRBV30 and TRBJ2-1, is SQTIHQWPATLVQPVGSPLSLECTVEGTSNPNLYWYRQAAGRGLQLLFYSVGIGQISSEVPQNLSASRPQDRQFILSSKKLLLSDSGFYLCAWSVGLAEYNEQFFGPGTRLTVL.

This chain joins TRBV11-2 and TRBJ2-1; D not certain. Germline V lookup: CDR1 SGHAT, CDR2 FQNNGV. There are 14 residues in the CDR3. V was cut by 1 base and J by 10 bases, with 14 bases left in between. The CDR3 DNA is TGTGCCAGCAGCTTAGTGTTGCCCACCAGCGAGCAGTTCTTC. Translation gives CASSLVLPTSEQFF.

This clonotype showed up many times. The chain carries TRBV7-9 and TRBJ2-7; D is possibly TRBD2 (6 bases). CDR1 is SEHNR and CDR2 is FQNEAQ in the germline V gene (reference sequence). V lost 3 bases and J lost 0, with 18 bases in between. CDR3 length equals 17 residues. CDR3 sequence reads: CASSFLPPGLPSYEQYF. The CDR3 DNA follows: TGTGCCAGCAGCTTTCTGCCCCCGGGACTGCCCTCCTACGAGCAGTACTTC.

This clonotype has ten or more counts. The chain combines TRBV28 with TRBJ1-5, with D maybe TRBD1 (6 bases). CDR1 is MDHEN, CDR2 SYDVKM, per germline. The CDR3 loop spans 13 amino acids. V lost 7 bases to trimming and J lost 5 bases, with 12 bases between them. The CDR3 region is CASKGGLYQPQHF. The CDR3 DNA reads TGTGCCAGCAAAGGGGGTTTGTATCAGCCCCAGCATTTT.